The source of this T cell receptor (beta chain) is a study of blood T cell repertoires in COVID-19. Study summary: Researchers got acute and convalescent COVID-19 samples from the United States, Italy and Spain. T cells, B-cell-depleted T cells, or PBMCs supplied cDNA or gDNA.

In germline, CDR1 is SGDLS, CDR2 YYNGEE. This CDR3 region has 13 residues. V was pared by 0 bases and J by 14 bases, with 4 bases of the junction left unmatched. Methods used by the authors: Amplification from reference gene primers served as the basis for estimated nucleated cell counts. The table came from immunoSEQ multiplex PCR; TCRdb's copy has only in-frame clones and leaves some out. V and J calls and clone size are copied from that table; D and trimming were computed from the DNA. Seen here are under 300,000 clones, around 86% observed once, and the top ten hold roughly 2.1%. The sequencing sample was made of peripheral blood. The gene calls are TRBV9 and TRBJ2-1; 11 nucleotides agree with TRBD2. The source is a middle-aged man with acute or convalescent COVID-19. The CDR3 sequence: CASSVGLAGGKFF. The CDR3 nucleotides are TGTGCCAGCAGCGTAGGTCTAGCGGGGGGAAAGTTCTTC.